The 18 T cell receptor beta chains presented below share a single source sample, sequenced in a study of cytomegalovirus exposure and HLA in healthy donors. PCR involved 60 Vbeta and 13 Jbeta primers. Here immunoSEQ multiplex PCR was the method, and the copy in TCRdb shows in-frame clones only, minus some. The sample has around 65,000 clones, 65% to 80% seen once. Sequences were obtained from PBMCs. These TCRs come from a man in his forties in good health and CMV-seropositive.

This clone was seen just once. The chain links TRBV27 to TRBJ2-1, with TRBD1 matching over 9 bases. This CDR3 is built from 15 residues. The V gene's germline CDR1 is MNHEY and CDR2 SMNVEV (reference sequence). V lost 4 bases to trimming and J lost 7 bases; unmatched junction nucleotides: 8. CDR3 DNA sequence: TGTGCCAGCAGTTATGAGGGGACAGGGCATAATGAGCAGTTCTTC. Translating gives CASSYEGTGHNEQFF.

The chain joins TRBV5-6 to TRBJ1-2; D is perhaps TRBD1 (6 bases). CDR3 length equals 14 residues. Germline CDR1 and CDR2: SGHDT and YYEEEE. Trimming pared 3 bases from V and 7 bases from J, leaving 16 bases between. CDR3 amino acids: CASSSLEGVTGYTF. The CDR3 coding sequence is TGTGCCAGCAGCTCCCTCGAGGGGGTAACTGGCTACACCTTC.

This clone was seen just once. The chain uses TRBV5-1 and TRBJ2-5; D is possibly TRBD2 (5 bases). The germline gives CDR1 SGHRS, CDR2 YFSETQ. Trimming removed 0 bases from V and 3 bases from J, with 15 bases in between. CDR3 length equals 16 residues. This chain's CDR3 is CASSLALRTLEETQYF. Written as DNA, the CDR3 is TGCGCCAGCAGCTTGGCGCTCAGGACTTTGGAAGAGACCCAGTACTTC. Based on the CDR3 plus reference TRBV5-1 and TRBJ2-5, the full variable domain is KAGVTQTPRYLIKTRGQQVTLSCSPISGHRSVSWYQQTPGQGLQFLFEYFSETQRNKGNFPGRFSGRQFSNSRSEMNVSTLELGDSALYLCASSLALRTLEETQYFGPGTRLLVL.

J is TRBJ2-3 and V is TRBV5-6; unclear D gene. From germline, CDR1 is SGHDT and CDR2 YYEEEE. Trimming stripped 0 bases from V and 5 bases from J, with 10 bases between. The CDR3 is made up of 14 amino acids. The CDR3 sequence is CASSLEARGDTQYF. CDR3 sequence (DNA): TGTGCCAGCAGCTTGGAGGCCAGAGGAGATACGCAGTATTTT. The whole variable domain, remainder taken from reference TRBV5-6 and TRBJ2-3, is DAGVTQSPTHLIKTRGQQVTLRCSPKSGHDTVSWYQQALGQGPQFIFQYYEEEERQRGNFPDRFSGHQFPNYSSELNVNALLLGDSALYLCASSLEARGDTQYFGPGTRLTVL.

The chain employs TRBV9 and TRBJ2-5; TRBD2 matches 10 bases. This CDR3 is built from 14 residues. The V segment lost 2 bases and the J segment 5 bases; nucleotides outside the gene matches: 3. Germline CDR1 SGDLS, CDR2 YYNGEE. The CDR3 here is CASSVSSGGETQYF. For the CDR3, the DNA is TGTGCCAGCAGCGTTAGTAGCGGGGGGGAGACCCAGTACTTC.

This chain connects TRBV18 to TRBJ2-7; the match to TRBD1 covers 7 bases. The ends lost 4 bases at V and 1 base at J; junction bases unmatched: 10. The CDR3 loop spans 16 amino acids. Germline V CDR1 and CDR2: KGHSH, LQKENI. The CDR3 bases are TGTGCCAGCTCACTAACCGGGACAGAAATTTCCTACGAGCAGTACTTC. It codes for CASSLTGTEISYEQYF.

This clone was recorded only once. The chain has TRBV10-3 and TRBJ2-3; TRBD2 agrees at 7 bases. The germline CDR1 and CDR2 sequences are ENHRY and SYGVKD. This CDR3 region has 14 residues. With 5 bases clipped from V and 4 bases from J, the junction kept 6 bases outside the gene matches. CDR3 in amino acids: CAISPAGVADTQYF. CDR3 in DNA: TGTGCCATCAGTCCCGCGGGAGTAGCAGATACGCAGTATTTT.

This chain uses TRBV7-8 with TRBJ2-1; 11 nucleotides match TRBD2. Germline CDR1 reads SGHVS; CDR2 reads FQNEAQ. J lost 9 bases, V lost 0 bases, and 16 bases had no gene match. The CDR3 has 19 residues. CDR3 nucleotides: TGTGCCAGCAGCTTAGCTTTAGCGGGGGGGCCTGCAGCCGTGGGTGAGCAGTTCTTC. It yields the protein CASSLALAGGPAAVGEQFF. Full variable domain (missing parts from reference TRBV7-8 and TRBJ2-1): GAGVSQSPRYKVAKRGQDVALRCDPISGHVSLFWYQQALGQGPEFLTYFQNEAQLDKSGLPSDRFFAERPEGSVSTLKIQRTQQEDSAVYLCASSLALAGGPAAVGEQFFGPGTRLTVL.

By proportion, this clone is medium-sized. Different DNA sequences within this sample yield the same CDR3. This chain joins TRBV9 and TRBJ1-5, with unresolved D. This CDR3 contains 14 residues. Trimming took off 0 bases at V and 1 base at J, with 5 bases between the two ends. The germline CDR1 and CDR2 sequences are SGDLS and YYNGEE. CDR3 coding DNA: TGTGCCAGCAGCGTAGACGGGAGCAATCAGCCCCAGCATTTT. Translated: CASSVDGSNQPQHF.

The J gene is TRBJ2-5, the V gene TRBV29-1, with a possible D match to TRBD2 (6 bases). CDR3 length: 13 residues. Germline V gene data show CDR1 as SQVTM and CDR2 as ANQGSEA. Deletions cut 4 bases from V and 5 bases from J, with 14 bases between. The CDR3 coding sequence is TGCAGCGTTGGGGGGGATTTTGGGGAGACCCAGTACTTC. This gives the protein CSVGGDFGETQYF.

The chain has TRBV30 and TRBJ1-5, with D maybe TRBD1 (6 bases). V lost 7 bases and J 0 bases, leaving 13 bases between the germline ends. From germline, CDR1 is GTSNPN and CDR2 SVGIG (reference sequence). The CDR3 has 14 amino acids. CDR3 sequence reads: CASKDRYSNQPQHF. The CDR3 coding sequence is TGTGCCTCCAAGGACAGATATAGCAATCAGCCCCAGCATTTT.

The rearrangement joins TRBV29-1 to TRBJ2-3, with 8 positions matching TRBD2. CDR1 is SQVTM, CDR2 ANQGSEA, per germline. This CDR3 comprises 16 residues. Trimming took 1 base from V and 0 from J; bases not matched to a gene: 6. CDR3 nucleotides: TGCAGCGTTGAAGGGTGGCGGGGGGTCAGCACAGATACGCAGTATTTT. Its protein product is CSVEGWRGVSTDTQYF.

A note on this clone: Its ends do not fully match the called genes, so a read error is possible. The rearrangement links TRBV9 to TRBJ2-2; TRBD2 matches 11 bases. The CDR3 has 17 residues. Germline CDR1 and CDR2: SGDLS and YYNGEE. CDR3 in DNA: TGTGCCAGCAATCGTAGCGGGAGGGCCCAAAACACCGGGGGGCTGTTTTTT. Translating gives CASNRSGRAQNTGGLFF.

This clone is a singleton in its sample. The chain is built from TRBV30 and TRBJ2-5; tentatively, D is TRBD1 (5 bases). Deletions cut 3 bases from V and 4 bases from J, with 9 bases between. Per the germline V gene, CDR1 is GTSNPN and CDR2 is SVGIG (reference sequence). This CDR3 has 12 residues. The CDR3 sequence: CAWSPTAETQYF. The DNA for the CDR3 is TGTGCCTGGAGCCCGACAGCAGAGACCCAGTACTTC.

This sequence joins TRBV7-2 and TRBJ2-3; 8 bases are a match to TRBD2. This CDR3 has 19 residues. The V gene's germline CDR1 is SGHTA and CDR2 FQGNSA. V dropped 1 base and J dropped 3; count of bases not matched to a gene: 15. CDR3 loop: CASSLGWASGGGITDTQYF. CDR3 bases: TGTGCCAGCAGCTTAGGATGGGCGTCCGGCGGGGGGATTACAGATACGCAGTATTTT.

The gene calls are TRBV19 and TRBJ2-2, with 7 bases lining up with TRBD1. Per germline, CDR1 LNHDA and CDR2 SQIVND (reference sequence). V lost 5 bases, J lost 0 bases, and 3 bases stayed unmatched. This CDR3 comprises 15 residues. The chain's CDR3 is CASSRDSPNTGELFF. The CDR3 bases are TGTGCCAGTAGTCGGGACAGCCCGAACACCGGGGAGCTGTTTTTT.

In DNA form, the CDR3 reads TGTGCCAGCAGCGAACAGGTTGGGGACTATGGCTACACCTTC. Translated: CASSEQVGDYGYTF. This rearrangement joins TRBV11-2 to TRBJ1-2; tentative D call: TRBD1 (5 bases). The CDR3 sequence is 14 residues long. Per the germline V gene, CDR1 is SGHAT and CDR2 is FQNNGV. The V end lost 5 bases, the J end lost 3 bases, and 13 bases lay between the germline ends.

CDR3 in amino acids: CASSDHFLAGGSYEQYF. In DNA, the CDR3 is TGTGCCAGCAGTGACCACTTTTTAGCGGGGGGTTCCTACGAGCAGTACTTC. The rearrangement uses TRBV2 and TRBJ2-7, with TRBD2 matching over 10 bases. CDR1 is SNHLY, CDR2 FYNNEI, per germline. The V gene end was trimmed by 3 bases and the J gene end by 1 base; junction bases not matched to a gene: 9. The CDR3 length is 17 residues.